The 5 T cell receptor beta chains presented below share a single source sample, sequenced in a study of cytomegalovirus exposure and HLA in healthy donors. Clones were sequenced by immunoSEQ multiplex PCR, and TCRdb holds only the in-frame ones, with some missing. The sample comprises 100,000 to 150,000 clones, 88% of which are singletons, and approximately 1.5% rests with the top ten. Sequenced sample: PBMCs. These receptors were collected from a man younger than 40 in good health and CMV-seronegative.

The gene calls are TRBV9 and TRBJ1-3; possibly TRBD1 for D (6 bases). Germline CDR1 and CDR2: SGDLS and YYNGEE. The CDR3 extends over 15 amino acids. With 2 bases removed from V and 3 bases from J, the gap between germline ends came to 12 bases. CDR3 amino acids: CASSVTSGVGNTIYF. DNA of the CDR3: TGTGCCAGCAGCGTTACGTCAGGGGTTGGAAACACCATATATTTT. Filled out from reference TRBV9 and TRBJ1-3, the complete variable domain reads DSGVTQTPKHLITATGQRVTLRCSPRSGDLSVYWYQQSLDQGLQFLIQYYNGEERAKGNILERFSAQQFPDLHSELNLSSLELGDSALYFCASSVTSGVGNTIYFGEGSWLTVV.

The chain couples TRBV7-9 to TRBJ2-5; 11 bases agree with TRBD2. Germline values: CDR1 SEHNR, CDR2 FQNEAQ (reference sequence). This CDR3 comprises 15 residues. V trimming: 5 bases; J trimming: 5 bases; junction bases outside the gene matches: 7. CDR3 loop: CASSIPSGRQETQYF. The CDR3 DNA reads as TGTGCCAGCAGCATCCCTAGCGGGAGGCAGGAGACCCAGTACTTC. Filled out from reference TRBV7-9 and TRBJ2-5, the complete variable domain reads DTGVSQNPRHKITKRGQNVTFRCDPISEHNRLYWYRQTLGQGPEFLTYFQNEAQLEKSRLLSDRFSAERPKGSFSTLEIQRTEQGDSAMYLCASSIPSGRQETQYFGPGTRLLVL.

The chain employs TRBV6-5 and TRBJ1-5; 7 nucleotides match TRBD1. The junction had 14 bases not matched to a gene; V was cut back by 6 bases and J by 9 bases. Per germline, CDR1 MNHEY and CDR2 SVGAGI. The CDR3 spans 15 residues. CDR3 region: CASSPGQSVHWPQHF. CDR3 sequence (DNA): TGTGCCAGCAGCCCGGGACAGTCCGTCCATTGGCCCCAGCATTTT.

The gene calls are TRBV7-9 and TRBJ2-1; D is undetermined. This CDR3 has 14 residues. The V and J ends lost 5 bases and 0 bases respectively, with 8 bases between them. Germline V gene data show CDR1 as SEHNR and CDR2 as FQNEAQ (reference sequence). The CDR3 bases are TGTGCCAGCAGCCTCTCTAGCTCCTACAATGAGCAGTTCTTC. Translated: CASSLSSSYNEQFF.

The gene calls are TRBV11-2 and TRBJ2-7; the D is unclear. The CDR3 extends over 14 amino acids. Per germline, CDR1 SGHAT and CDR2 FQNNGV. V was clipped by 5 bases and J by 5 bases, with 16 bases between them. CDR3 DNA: TGTGCCAGCAGCCCCTCGACTTTTTATGACGAGCAGTACTTC. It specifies CASSPSTFYDEQYF. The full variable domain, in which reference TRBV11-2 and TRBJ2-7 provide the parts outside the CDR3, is EAGVAQSPRYKIIEKRQSVAFWCNPISGHATLYWYQQILGQGPKLLIQFQNNGVVDDSQLPKDRFSAERLKGVDSTLKIQPAKLEDSAVYLCASSPSTFYDEQYFGPGTRLTVT.